This TCR beta chain was sequenced during a study of shared clonotypes between healthy human individuals. Study-wide context: Plates per donor: three CD4 naive, three CD4 memory, two CD8 naive, one CD8 memory. Study outcomes and limitations: Genetic and exposure-history diversity was limited by the few donors.

This CDR3 has 17 residues. Germline values: CDR1 SGHDN, CDR2 FVKESK. J was trimmed by 0 bases and V by 4 bases; bases with no gene match: 8. Replicate sorted-subset PCRs were loaded with around 0.2 ug DNA, 31,000 or so T cell genomes. Profiling relied on immunoSEQ multiplex PCR, and the TCRdb table lists in-frame clones only, not all of them. The sample lists roughly 2,500,000 clones; approximately 93% were seen once. Remarks on this clone: Antigen specificity is unknown.

The origin of this receptor is a man aged 18 to 29 in good health. Some clones in this sample may be carry-over from other donors' samples. The chain links TRBV14 to TRBJ2-3, with 9 bases aligning to TRBD2. The sample consisted of naive CD4+ T cells from PBMCs. The subset was: CD45RA+ positively selected. CDR3 sequence reads: CASSRRSTSGSTDTQYF. The CDR3, as DNA: TGTGCCAGCAGCCGCCGCTCGACTAGCGGCAGCACAGATACGCAGTATTTT.